These 27 T cell receptor beta chains were all obtained from the same sample, sequenced in a study of patients and donors after allogeneic stem cell transplantation. Using its own MiXCR run on the RT-PCR reads, TCRdb lists one record per CDR3 protein. This sample has under 200,000 distinct CDR3 sequences, with approximately 30% found just once. Sequenced material: blood, either unsorted or a sorted T cell fraction (not recorded which). All receptors derive from a human donor who was either an allogeneic HSCT recipient or a stem cell or donor lymphocyte infusion donor (not recorded which). It is not recorded whose cells these are; they may come from a transplant donor.

This clonotype has ten or more counts. J is TRBJ1-2 and V is TRBV12-3 or TRBV12-4; D remains ambiguous. V was clipped by 2 bases and J by 5 bases, with 15 bases between them. This CDR3 has 15 residues. The CDR3 loop reads CASSLRSRELYGYTF. The CDR3, as DNA: TGTGCCAGCAGTTTACGTTCACGCGAGCTGTATGGCTACACCTTC.

The CDR3 bases are TGTGCCAGCAGCTTGGTTAGCGGTGGGGCCACAGATACGCAGTATTTT. This gives the protein CASSLVSGGATDTQYF. This chain links TRBV5-4 with TRBJ2-3; possibly TRBD2 for D (6 bases). The CDR3 is 16 residues long. Germline V gene lookup returns CDR1 SGHNT and CDR2 YYREEE (reference sequence). V lost 0 bases to trimming and J lost 2 bases, with 13 bases between them.

This clonotype was observed a few times. V gene TRBV4-3 combines with J gene TRBJ1-6, with TRBD1 matching over 10 bases. CDR3 size: 16 residues. The germline gives CDR1 LGHNA, CDR2 YSLEER. V dropped 3 bases and J dropped 11; count of bases not matched to a gene: 10. The chain's CDR3 is CASSQERGTGAAPLHF. In DNA form, the CDR3 reads TGCGCCAGCAGCCAGGAGAGGGGGACAGGGGCTGCACCCCTCCACTTT.

The V gene is TRBV20-1, the J gene TRBJ2-1; the D gene is possibly TRBD2 (5 bases). Germline lookup yields CDR1 DFQATT and CDR2 SNEGSKA (reference sequence). Trimming took 3 bases from V and 10 from J, leaving 13 bases between them. The CDR3 runs 12 residues. The CDR3 region is CSASRTVWEQFF. In DNA, the CDR3 is TGCAGTGCTAGTAGGACTGTCTGGGAGCAGTTCTTC.

V usage is TRBV11-2 and J usage is TRBJ2-1; D ambiguous. The length of the CDR3 is 16 residues. The germline V and J ends were trimmed by 1 base and 5 bases, with 15 bases remaining between them. CDR1 is SGHAT and CDR2 is FQNNGV in the germline V gene. The CDR3 reads CASSLVPTKINNEQFF. In DNA form, the CDR3 reads TGTGCCAGCAGCTTAGTACCGACAAAAATCAACAATGAGCAGTTCTTC. Together with reference TRBV11-2 and TRBJ2-1, the CDR3 gives the full variable domain: EAGVAQSPRYKIIEKRQSVAFWCNPISGHATLYWYQQILGQGPKLLIQFQNNGVVDDSQLPKDRFSAERLKGVDSTLKIQPAKLEDSAVYLCASSLVPTKINNEQFFGPGTRLTVL.

The chain combines TRBV7-9 with TRBJ2-2; D not resolved. The V gene's germline CDR1 is SEHNR and CDR2 FQNEAQ (reference sequence). V was pared by 2 bases and J by 3 bases, with 4 bases between. The CDR3 is 13 amino acids. The CDR3 loop reads CASSLKDTGELFF. As DNA, the CDR3 is TGTGCCAGCAGCTTAAAGGACACCGGGGAGCTGTTTTTT.

The chain employs TRBV4-2 and TRBJ2-7, with D perhaps TRBD1 or TRBD2 (5 bases each). Trimming stripped 1 base from V and 3 bases from J, with 10 bases between. In germline, CDR1 is LGHNA, CDR2 YNFKEQ. CDR3 length equals 14 residues. DNA of the CDR3: TGTGCCAGCAGCCAAGGAGGGGATGGCTACGAGCAGTACTTC. The encoded protein is CASSQGGDGYEQYF.

This chain links TRBV28 with TRBJ2-7; 13 nucleotides line up with TRBD2. The trim removed 5 bases at V and 4 bases at J, leaving 8 bases unmatched. Looked up from germline, CDR1 is MDHEN and CDR2 is SYDVKM. The CDR3 is 16 residues long. As DNA, the CDR3 is TGTGCCAGCAGTCCCGGACTAGCGGGAGTTTATTACGAGCAGTACTTC. This encodes CASSPGLAGVYYEQYF.

The chain carries TRBV12-3 or TRBV12-4 and TRBJ1-1, with 7 bases matching TRBD1. This CDR3 contains 13 residues. After removal of 9 bases from V and 1 base from J, the junction contained 5 bases not matched to a gene. The CDR3 coding sequence is TGTGCCAGTGGGACAGCGGCGAACACTGAAGCTTTCTTT. This codes for CASGTAANTEAFF.

This clonotype was seen a handful of times. J is TRBJ2-3 and V is TRBV28; 7 nucleotides match TRBD1. This CDR3 has 17 amino acids. CDR1 and CDR2 (germline): MDHEN, SYDVKM. The J segment lost 2 bases and the V segment lost 3 bases, leaving 11 bases of the junction unmatched. The CDR3 DNA follows: TGTGCCAGCAGTTTTCCGACGACAGGGCCTTCCACAGATACGCAGTATTTT. Its protein is CASSFPTTGPSTDTQYF. Based on the CDR3 plus reference TRBV28 and TRBJ2-3, the full variable domain is DVKVTQSSRYLVKRTGEKVFLECVQDMDHENMFWYRQDPGLGLRLIYFSYDVKMKEKGDIPEGYSVSREKKERFSLILESASTNQTSMYLCASSFPTTGPSTDTQYFGPGTRLTVL.

This chain joins TRBV12-5 and TRBJ2-3; D uncertain. Germline V lookup: CDR1 LGHNT, CDR2 FRNRAP. The CDR3 contains 13 residues. V was clipped by 3 bases and J by 0 bases, with 4 bases between them. The CDR3 region is CASGFSSTDTQYF. CDR3 DNA sequence: TGTGCTAGTGGTTTCTCGAGCACAGATACGCAGTATTTT.

The CDR3 sequence is CASSLGGGLVREQFF. CDR3 nucleotides: TGTGCCAGCAGTTTGGGTGGGGGACTAGTCCGTGAGCAGTTCTTC. The chain recombines TRBV12-3 or TRBV12-4 with TRBJ2-1; 8 positions agree with TRBD2. The CDR3 spans 15 residues. The J segment lost 9 bases and the V segment lost 3 bases, leaving 10 bases of the junction unmatched.

For the CDR3, the DNA is TGCAGTGCTGCCGAGACAGGAAAGACTGCCTACGAGCAGTACTTC. Amino acid sequence: CSAAETGKTAYEQYF. The rearrangement uses TRBV20-1 and TRBJ2-7, with a tentative D call TRBD1 (6 bases). The CDR3 loop spans 15 amino acids. Germline V gene lookup returns CDR1 DFQATT and CDR2 SNEGSKA (reference sequence). Trimming stripped 5 bases from V and 2 bases from J, with 19 bases between.

The rearrangement uses TRBV4-2 and TRBJ2-2; TRBD1 or TRBD2 may be the D gene (5 bases each). The CDR3 length is 16 residues. V was pared by 2 bases and J by 5 bases, with 15 bases between. Germline CDR1 is LGHNA and CDR2 is YNFKEQ. CDR3 loop: CASSQFGAMATGELFF. CDR3 DNA: TGTGCCAGCAGCCAATTCGGGGCAATGGCTACCGGGGAGCTGTTTTTT.

This sequence joins TRBV2 and TRBJ2-6; possible D gene TRBD2, 5 bases. V shed 6 bases and J shed 0 bases, with 9 bases lying between them. Germline values: CDR1 SNHLY, CDR2 FYNNEI. This CDR3 is 15 amino acids long. CDR3 loop: CASRAGGSGANVLTF. The CDR3 DNA is TGTGCCAGCAGGGCAGGAGGCTCTGGGGCCAACGTCCTGACTTTC.

The chain is built from TRBV10-3 and TRBJ2-7, with 8 bases identical to TRBD2. CDR1 is ENHRY and CDR2 is SYGVKD in the germline V gene. The V and J ends lost 10 bases and 0 bases, in that order; junction bases with no gene match: 2. There are 12 residues in the CDR3. The CDR3 DNA is TGTGCCACCGCGGGGGGCTCCTACGAGCAGTACTTC. It is translated as CATAGGSYEQYF.

The table lists this clonotype with a few counts. The V call is TRBV7-2, the J call TRBJ2-1; 7 bases line up with TRBD1. The CDR3 runs 13 residues. In germline, CDR1 is SGHTA, CDR2 FQGNSA. The V gene end was trimmed by 3 bases and the J gene end by 7 bases; junction bases not matched to a gene: 3. In nucleotides, the CDR3 is TGTGCCAGCAGCTTGGGACAGAATAATGAGCAGTTCTTC. Protein sequence: CASSLGQNNEQFF.

The chain has TRBV7-2 and TRBJ2-2, with TRBD2 identical over 8 bases. Germline-derived CDR1 and CDR2 are SGHTA and FQGNSA. V dropped 3 bases and J dropped 3; count of bases not matched to a gene: 9. CDR3 size: 17 residues. The CDR3 DNA sequence: TGTGCCAGCAGCTTTAGGCCCGTAGCGGGATACACCGGGGAGCTGTTTTTT. It yields the protein CASSFRPVAGYTGELFF.

This clonotype was seen once. V is TRBV7-2 and J is TRBJ2-1; the D gene is possibly TRBD2 (6 bases). The length of the CDR3 is 15 residues. CDR1 and CDR2 (germline): SGHTA, FQGNSA. Between the trimmed V and J ends, which lost 5 bases and 9 bases, there was a span of 20 bases. The CDR3 spells CASSVGSPLGVEQFF. For the CDR3, the DNA is TGTGCCAGCAGCGTCGGGAGCCCCCTCGGGGTTGAGCAGTTCTTC. The full variable domain, rest sourced from reference TRBV7-2 and TRBJ2-1, is GAGVSQSPSNKVTEKGKDVELRCDPISGHTALYWYRQSLGQGLEFLIYFQGNSAPDKSGLPSDRFSAERTGGSVSTLTIQRTQQEDSAVYLCASSVGSPLGVEQFFGPGTRLTVL.

The rearrangement joins TRBV7-3 to TRBJ2-2, with D possibly TRBD2 on 6 matching bases. Trimming took 6 bases from V and 0 from J, leaving 8 bases between them. The germline V gene has CDR1 SGHTA and CDR2 FQGTGA. The CDR3 runs 14 residues. Written as DNA, the CDR3 is TGTGCCAGCAGAGGAGGGCCGAACACCGGGGAGCTGTTTTTT. Its protein product is CASRGGPNTGELFF.

This clonotype was detected ten times or more. This sequence joins TRBV10-3 and TRBJ1-4, with unresolved D. Trimming left V 6 bases short and J 10 bases short, with 15 bases between. The V gene's germline CDR1 is ENHRY and CDR2 SYGVKD. This CDR3 region has 13 residues. The CDR3 bases are TGTGCCATCAGCGCGGAAGTGGTTGGAAAACTGTTTTTT. Amino acids: CAISAEVVGKLFF.

This clonotype was detected many times. The genes are TRBV6-5 and TRBJ1-1, with no clear D. There are 15 residues in the CDR3. Trimming cost V 2 bases and J 3 bases, with 13 bases left between them. CDR1 and CDR2 from the germline V gene are MNHEY and SVGAGI. The CDR3 nucleotides are TGTGCCAGCAGTTACGGTGGAATACGGGACACTGAAGCTTTCTTT. Translated: CASSYGGIRDTEAFF.

This clonotype was picked up a small number of times. V gene TRBV20-1 combines with J gene TRBJ1-5; no clear D gene. Deletions cut 3 bases from V and 6 bases from J, with 18 bases between. In germline, CDR1 is DFQATT, CDR2 SNEGSKA (reference sequence). This CDR3 spans 15 amino acids. The CDR3 region has the DNA TGCAGTGCTAGGTGGCCGGGAGTCGTCAGTCAGCCCCAGCATTTT. This encodes CSARWPGVVSQPQHF.

A remark on this clonotype: A much larger clone sits a single nucleotide away, making a read error possible. This chain uses TRBV29-1 with TRBJ1-5; 7 positions match TRBD1. The J segment lost 7 bases and the V segment lost 4 bases, leaving 7 bases of the junction unmatched. CDR1 and CDR2 from the germline V gene are SQVTM and ANQGSEA. The length of the CDR3 is 13 residues. In DNA, the CDR3 is TGCAGCGTTGTAGGGGGCCTGGGGCAGCCCCAGCATTTT. Residues: CSVVGGLGQPQHF. The complete variable domain, with remaining parts taken from reference TRBV29-1 and TRBJ1-5, reads SAVISQKPSRDICQRGTSLTIQCQVDSQVTMMFWYRQQPGQSLTLIATANQGSEATYESGFVIDKFPISRPNLTFSTLTVSNMSPEDSSIYLCSVVGGLGQPQHFGDGTRLSIL.

The J gene is TRBJ1-2, the V gene TRBV7-2, with unresolved D. V was shortened by 2 bases and J by 0 bases, with 13 bases between the two germline ends. CDR1 is SGHTA and CDR2 is FQGNSA in the germline V gene. The CDR3 runs 16 residues. CDR3 region: CASSLKLAVPNYGYTF. CDR3 sequence (DNA): TGTGCCAGCAGCTTAAAGTTGGCAGTTCCTAACTATGGCTACACCTTC.

The chain couples TRBV6-2 or TRBV6-3 to TRBJ2-1, with D maybe TRBD1 (6 bases). Germline values: CDR1 MNHEY, CDR2 SVGEGT. V shed 6 bases and J shed 7 bases, with 19 bases lying between them. The CDR3 is 15 residues long. The CDR3 region has the DNA TGTGCCAGCAGGGGGGCTAGCCTCATTAGGAATGAGCAGTTCTTC. It translates to CASRGASLIRNEQFF.

V and J are TRBV27 and TRBJ2-3; the match to TRBD2 covers 10 bases. The germline V gene encodes CDR1 MNHEY and CDR2 SMNVEV (reference sequence). With 2 bases clipped from V and 3 bases from J, the junction kept 5 bases outside the gene matches. The CDR3 totals 16 residues. CDR3 sequence reads: CASSLILAGDTDTQYF. The CDR3 coding sequence is TGTGCCAGCAGTTTAATTCTAGCGGGAGATACAGATACGCAGTATTTT.